The subject of this entry is one T cell receptor (beta chain). The antigen it recognizes is unknown. No base quality information exists; no much larger clone differs at one position. Participants in the prospective study were enrolled through a virtual design, were aged roughly 18 to 100 years, and lived in 24 United States geographic areas. To assign participants to cohorts, the prospective study relied on clinical history that participants themselves reported in a screening survey and a study questionnaire. Exposed participants had been in contact, within 2 weeks of entering the study, with a person who had a PCR-confirmed or clinician-diagnosed case of COVID-19. In the prospective study, mobile phlebotomists collected whole blood, serum and a nasopharyngeal or oropharyngeal swab from each participant. Prospective study participants could optionally give additional blood draws and questionnaires over an approximately two-month period. Before DNA extraction, prospective study blood samples were shipped either frozen or at room temperature.

This sample was included in a study of blood T cell repertoires in COVID-19 (dated by TCRdb to the early 2020s). In the study overall: Collaborator samples came from the United States, Italy and Spain and covered acute and convalescent phases of COVID-19. Where available, HLA class I and class II types were taken from metadata supplied by the sample provider and were not determined by assay-based typing. The dataset comprised deeply sampled blood TCRbeta repertoires from subjects exposed to, actively infected with, or recovered from COVID-19. The prospective study material was composed of cDNA or gDNA derived from T cells, B-cell-depleted T cells, or PBMCs. Samples came from the ongoing ImmuneRACE study (first 160 participants) plus 1,254 subjects from 6 global collaborators. The repertoires were released in a freely available public database intended as a resource for research on the immune response to SARS-CoV-2. Sample metadata almost always included a de-identified subject ID, COVID-19 status, age in years and sex.

Trimming costs V 4 bases and J 7 bases, and their ends lie 16 bases apart. Via the germline V gene, CDR1 is WSHSY and CDR2 SAAADI. The CDR3 measures 14 amino acids from cysteine to phenylalanine. CDR3 DNA only is kept here, 42 bases in frame from base 1. The immunoSEQ Assay, a bias-controlled multiplex PCR, was used to amplify TCRbeta CDR3 regions from genomic DNA. The authors' analysis ran thus. Within the assay, amplification of reference gene primers was used to estimate how many nucleated cells each sample contained. Sequence reads were collapsed and filtered to measure the absolute abundance of every unique TCRbeta CDR3 rearrangement. Productive Simpson clonality was computed per sample as the square root of Simpson's diversity index over productive rearrangements. TCRdb's version of the immuneACCESS table is confined to in-frame rearrangements and falls short of the full clone set. An unresolved V gene accounts for under half of the shortfall where checked; the remainder is of unknown origin. That table gives V, J and clone size, and the DNA gave D and trimming. The sample includes fewer than 250,000 clones, with roughly 84% observed a single time. About 3.3% of the sample belongs to the ten largest clones.

The full study reports these points: The quantity of clinical and demographic metadata differed by source and by participant and was supplied without curation.

What was sequenced was PBMCs or T cells enriched from blood (not recorded which). This receptor chain uses TRBV10-2 and TRBJ1-2; the D gene is unclear. This TCR came from a woman aged 25 to 39 who had been exposed to COVID-19. The CDR3 region reads CASSGRSSPGGYTF. At the DNA level, the sequence is TGCGCCAGCAGTGGTCGAAGTAGCCCGGGTGGCTACACCTTC.